Each of the 27 T cell receptor beta chains below was sequenced from the same sample in a study of cytomegalovirus exposure and HLA in healthy donors. Vbeta (60) and Jbeta (13) primers were used in the PCR. TCRdb's copy holds only in-frame clones and misses some; the assay was immunoSEQ multiplex PCR. The sample records 98,000 or so clones, roughly three quarters being singletons. Sequences were obtained from PBMCs. These receptors were taken from a man aged 40-55 years in good health and CMV-seronegative.

V usage is TRBV28 and J usage is TRBJ1-5; 8 positions match TRBD1. With 2 bases clipped from V and 1 base from J, the junction kept 7 bases outside the gene matches. The CDR3 covers 17 residues. Germline CDR1 is MDHEN and CDR2 is SYDVKM. For the CDR3, the DNA is TGTGCCAGCAGTTTAGGGCAGGGGGCTGGGAGCAATCAGCCCCAGCATTTT. Its translation is CASSLGQGAGSNQPQHF.

This chain connects TRBV5-1 to TRBJ2-5; TRBD2 agrees at 8 bases. Germline CDR1 reads SGHRS; CDR2 reads YFSETQ. There are 13 residues in the CDR3. The junction had 2 bases not matched to a gene; V was cut back by 3 bases and J by 4 bases. CDR3 loop: CASSWGLGETQYF. CDR3 in DNA: TGCGCCAGCAGCTGGGGACTAGGAGAGACCCAGTACTTC.

The chain recombines TRBV7-8 with TRBJ1-2, with D possibly matching TRBD1 (5 bases). Germline V gives CDR1 SGHVS, CDR2 FQNEAQ. This CDR3 spans 16 amino acids. V lost 1 base to trimming and J lost 7 bases, with 19 bases between them. The CDR3 sequence: CASSLVIPGGSRGYTF. CDR3 nucleotide sequence: TGTGCCAGCAGCTTAGTCATCCCGGGGGGGTCTCGTGGCTACACCTTC.

The rearrangement links TRBV5-3 to TRBJ1-5, with a possible D match to TRBD1 (5 bases). TRBV5-3 is designated an ORF whose function remains uncertain. Trimming took off 5 bases at V and 7 bases at J, with 16 bases between the two ends. The CDR3 totals 14 residues. The CDR3 protein is CARSNAGGLQPQHF. CDR3 in DNA: TGTGCCAGAAGTAATGCGGGGGGTTTACAGCCCCAGCATTTT.

This clone was counted a single time. V and J are TRBV29-1 and TRBJ2-5, with D uncertain. The CDR3 runs to 10 residues. Germline V CDR1 and CDR2: SQVTM, ANQGSEA. V was cut by 3 bases and J by 5 bases, with 4 bases left in between. CDR3 DNA sequence: TGCAGCGTTGAGGCCGAGACCCAGTACTTC. It translates to CSVEAETQYF.

The V and J genes are TRBV19 and TRBJ2-2, with D perhaps TRBD1 (5 bases). With 7 bases removed from V and 7 bases from J, the gap between germline ends came to 16 bases. This CDR3 is built from 14 residues. Germline-derived CDR1 and CDR2 are LNHDA and SQIVND (reference sequence). As DNA, the CDR3 is TGTGCCAGTAACATGCAGGGAACGGTCGGGGAGCTGTTTTTT. Protein: CASNMQGTVGELFF.

CDR3 sequence: CASSLPGETQYF. CDR3 bases: TGTGCCAGCAGCCTACCGGGGGAGACCCAGTACTTC. The V and J genes are TRBV5-8 and TRBJ2-5, with D perhaps matching TRBD2 (5 bases). With 4 bases removed from V and 5 bases from J, the gap between germline ends came to 9 bases. Looked up from germline, CDR1 is SGHTS and CDR2 is YDEGEE. The CDR3 sequence is 12 residues long.

V is TRBV28 and J is TRBJ2-7, with D possibly being TRBD2 (5 bases). CDR1 is MDHEN, CDR2 SYDVKM, per germline. This CDR3 is built from 12 residues. Trimming removed 2 bases from V and 4 bases from J, with 6 bases in between. The CDR3 sequence is CASSLEGYEQYF. Here the CDR3 DNA reads TGTGCCAGCAGTTTAGAGGGTTACGAGCAGTACTTC.

The chain uses TRBV4-3 and TRBJ2-7, with D perhaps matching TRBD1 (6 bases). The CDR3 has 15 amino acids. Germline V gives CDR1 LGHNA, CDR2 YSLEER. The V and J ends lost 1 base and 2 bases respectively, with 12 bases between them. CDR3 sequence reads: CASSQASRGAYEQYF. Here the CDR3 DNA reads TGCGCCAGCAGCCAAGCTTCCAGGGGAGCCTACGAGCAGTACTTC.

The chain recombines TRBV5-1 with TRBJ1-1; possible D gene TRBD1, 5 bases. Germline-derived CDR1 and CDR2 are SGHRS and YFSETQ. This CDR3 comprises 16 residues. V lost 2 bases and J lost 1, with 15 bases in between. The CDR3, as DNA: TGCGCCAGCAGCTTTGGATGGAGGGGCAGGAACACTGAAGCTTTCTTT. Amino acids: CASSFGWRGRNTEAFF.

The chain employs TRBV6-6 and TRBJ1-1, with TRBD1 identical over 12 bases. With V trimmed by 8 bases and J by 3 bases, 10 bases remained unmatched. This CDR3 spans 16 amino acids. Looked up from germline, CDR1 is MNHNY and CDR2 is SVGAGI (reference sequence). DNA for the CDR3: TGTGCCAGCCGGGATAGCGGGACAGGGGGCGACACTGAAGCTTTCTTT. This sequence encodes CASRDSGTGGDTEAFF.

The chain recombines TRBV4-3 with TRBJ2-1; the D gene is possibly TRBD2 (5 bases). Trimming left V 4 bases short and J 7 bases short, with 20 bases between. The CDR3 spans 16 residues. Germline CDR1 reads LGHNA; CDR2 reads YSLEER. The CDR3 nucleotides read TGCGCCAGCAGCCGCCTGAGTAGCGACTTCGGGAATGAGCAGTTCTTC. Encoded protein: CASSRLSSDFGNEQFF.

V gene TRBV19 combines with J gene TRBJ1-5; D is possibly TRBD1 (5 bases). There are 15 residues in the CDR3. V was clipped by 4 bases and J by 3 bases, with 13 bases between them. Germline assignment: CDR1 LNHDA and CDR2 SQIVND (reference sequence). For the CDR3, the DNA is TGTGCCAGTAGTAAGAGCGACAGCTACAATCAGCCCCAGCATTTT. It specifies CASSKSDSYNQPQHF.

The rearrangement joins TRBV29-1 to TRBJ2-7, with TRBD1 matching 10 bases. The CDR3 consists of 16 residues. With V trimmed by 5 bases and J by 1 base, 11 bases remained unmatched. Germline CDR1 SQVTM, CDR2 ANQGSEA. This chain's CDR3 is CSVSETWDRGSYEQYF. CDR3 in DNA: TGCAGCGTTTCTGAAACTTGGGACAGGGGATCCTACGAGCAGTACTTC.

This chain joins TRBV4-2 and TRBJ1-2, with D possibly matching TRBD1 (5 bases). Germline V gives CDR1 LGHNA, CDR2 YNFKEQ. The CDR3 consists of 14 residues. The V gene lost 3 bases and the J gene lost 8 bases, with 16 bases spanning the gap. CDR3 region: CASSQQQVEGGYTF. CDR3 nucleotides: TGTGCCAGCAGCCAGCAACAGGTGGAAGGGGGCTACACCTTC.

V gene TRBV7-9 combines with J gene TRBJ2-1, with 10 positions matching TRBD2. This CDR3 is built from 14 residues. Germline lookup yields CDR1 SEHNR and CDR2 FQNEAQ (reference sequence). Germline trimming cut 2 bases from V and 9 bases from J; bases unmatched to any gene: 4. As DNA, the CDR3 is TGTGCCAGCAGCTTACTAGCGGGAGTGACTGAGCAGTTCTTC. Residues: CASSLLAGVTEQFF.

This chain joins TRBV30 and TRBJ2-1, with D unclear. The germline V gene has CDR1 GTSNPN and CDR2 SVGIG (reference sequence). Trimming stripped 2 bases from V and 7 bases from J, with 12 bases between. This CDR3 is built from 13 residues. The CDR3 loop is CAWSTGDKNEQFF. For the CDR3, the DNA is TGTGCCTGGAGTACCGGAGATAAGAATGAGCAGTTCTTC.

J is TRBJ1-1 and V is TRBV18; 8 bases are a match to TRBD1. CDR3 length: 15 residues. Germline V gives CDR1 KGHSH, CDR2 LQKENI. V was clipped by 3 bases and J by 6 bases; unmatched bases: 9. The CDR3 loop reads CASSPRDRRPPEAFF. The CDR3 DNA follows: TGTGCCAGCTCACCCAGGGACAGGAGACCCCCTGAAGCTTTCTTT.

This sequence joins TRBV5-1 and TRBJ1-2; 9 bases fit TRBD1. The CDR3 runs 14 residues. Germline V gene lookup returns CDR1 SGHRS and CDR2 YFSETQ. V lost 4 bases, J lost 5 bases, and 6 bases stayed unmatched. The CDR3: CASSPPGQGYGYTF. In DNA form, the CDR3 reads TGCGCCAGCAGCCCTCCGGGACAGGGTTATGGCTACACCTTC.

The chain carries TRBV5-1 and TRBJ2-1, with 7 bases lining up with TRBD2. The J segment lost 7 bases and the V segment lost 3 bases, leaving 13 bases of the junction unmatched. There are 16 residues in the CDR3. Germline values: CDR1 SGHRS, CDR2 YFSETQ. The CDR3 coding sequence is TGCGCCAGCAGCTCTTTGTTACCGGGAGGAAGTAATGAGCAGTTCTTC. Encoded protein: CASSSLLPGGSNEQFF.

The J gene is TRBJ1-5, the V gene TRBV9, with 7 positions matching TRBD1. Unmatched junction bases numbered 2, after V lost 0 bases and J lost 2 bases. Germline V CDR1 and CDR2: SGDLS, YYNGEE. The CDR3 totals 15 residues. CDR3 nucleotides: TGTGCCAGCAGCGTAGACCAGGGGGGCAATCAGCCCCAGCATTTT. Translating gives CASSVDQGGNQPQHF.

The V call is TRBV4-1, the J call TRBJ2-2, with TRBD1 matching over 7 bases. Trimming at V came to 4 bases and at J to 1 base, leaving 6 bases not matched to a gene. CDR3 length: 16 residues. Germline V lookup: CDR1 MGHRA, CDR2 YSYEKL. CDR3 sequence reads: CASSPRRQGNTGELFF. The DNA for the CDR3 is TGCGCCAGCAGCCCACGGAGACAGGGGAACACCGGGGAGCTGTTTTTT.

The chain uses TRBV9 and TRBJ1-3; the D is unclear. Germline CDR1 reads SGDLS; CDR2 reads YYNGEE. V lost 3 bases and J 8 bases, leaving 18 bases between the germline ends. The CDR3 sequence is 15 residues long. The CDR3 loop reads CASSGDGSTVDTIYF. The CDR3 DNA follows: TGTGCCAGCAGCGGAGATGGGAGCACGGTGGACACCATATATTTT. Full variable domain (rest looked up from reference TRBV9 and TRBJ1-3): DSGVTQTPKHLITATGQRVTLRCSPRSGDLSVYWYQQSLDQGLQFLIQYYNGEERAKGNILERFSAQQFPDLHSELNLSSLELGDSALYFCASSGDGSTVDTIYFGEGSWLTVV.

This chain connects TRBV6-6 to TRBJ2-7, with D tentatively TRBD1 (6 bases). Trimming shortened V by 5 bases and J by 3 bases, and 17 bases separated the two germline ends. The germline CDR1 and CDR2 sequences are MNHNY and SVGAGI (reference sequence). The CDR3 is 15 amino acids. The CDR3 loop reads CASSPGQPENYEQYF. Here the CDR3 DNA reads TGTGCCAGCAGTCCAGGACAGCCCGAAAACTACGAGCAGTACTTC.

This clone has just a few counts. The gene calls are TRBV5-4 and TRBJ1-1; 7 bases align to TRBD1. The length of the CDR3 is 14 residues. Trimming took 1 base from V and 2 from J; bases not matched to a gene: 2. Germline CDR1 and CDR2: SGHNT and YYREEE (reference sequence). In DNA form, the CDR3 reads TGTGCCAGCAGCTTGAACAGGGGAAACACTGAAGCTTTCTTT. Translated, it gives CASSLNRGNTEAFF.

The rearrangement joins TRBV7-2 to TRBJ2-5; 10 nucleotides agree with TRBD2. The CDR3 has 16 amino acids. Germline V CDR1 and CDR2: SGHTA, FQGNSA. V gave up 1 base and J gave up 5 bases; unmatched junction bases: 7. The CDR3 region is CASSLGASGGTETQYF. The CDR3 DNA sequence: TGTGCCAGCAGCTTAGGAGCTAGCGGGGGTACTGAGACCCAGTACTTC.

The CDR3 spells CASSLGQVYNSPLHF. CDR3 sequence (DNA): TGTGCCAGCAGCTTAGGACAGGTCTATAATTCACCCCTCCACTTT. The genes are TRBV7-2 and TRBJ1-6, with D possibly matching TRBD1 (6 bases). Germline CDR1 is SGHTA and CDR2 is FQGNSA. The V and J ends lost 1 base and 3 bases respectively, with 7 bases between them. The CDR3 is 15 amino acids.